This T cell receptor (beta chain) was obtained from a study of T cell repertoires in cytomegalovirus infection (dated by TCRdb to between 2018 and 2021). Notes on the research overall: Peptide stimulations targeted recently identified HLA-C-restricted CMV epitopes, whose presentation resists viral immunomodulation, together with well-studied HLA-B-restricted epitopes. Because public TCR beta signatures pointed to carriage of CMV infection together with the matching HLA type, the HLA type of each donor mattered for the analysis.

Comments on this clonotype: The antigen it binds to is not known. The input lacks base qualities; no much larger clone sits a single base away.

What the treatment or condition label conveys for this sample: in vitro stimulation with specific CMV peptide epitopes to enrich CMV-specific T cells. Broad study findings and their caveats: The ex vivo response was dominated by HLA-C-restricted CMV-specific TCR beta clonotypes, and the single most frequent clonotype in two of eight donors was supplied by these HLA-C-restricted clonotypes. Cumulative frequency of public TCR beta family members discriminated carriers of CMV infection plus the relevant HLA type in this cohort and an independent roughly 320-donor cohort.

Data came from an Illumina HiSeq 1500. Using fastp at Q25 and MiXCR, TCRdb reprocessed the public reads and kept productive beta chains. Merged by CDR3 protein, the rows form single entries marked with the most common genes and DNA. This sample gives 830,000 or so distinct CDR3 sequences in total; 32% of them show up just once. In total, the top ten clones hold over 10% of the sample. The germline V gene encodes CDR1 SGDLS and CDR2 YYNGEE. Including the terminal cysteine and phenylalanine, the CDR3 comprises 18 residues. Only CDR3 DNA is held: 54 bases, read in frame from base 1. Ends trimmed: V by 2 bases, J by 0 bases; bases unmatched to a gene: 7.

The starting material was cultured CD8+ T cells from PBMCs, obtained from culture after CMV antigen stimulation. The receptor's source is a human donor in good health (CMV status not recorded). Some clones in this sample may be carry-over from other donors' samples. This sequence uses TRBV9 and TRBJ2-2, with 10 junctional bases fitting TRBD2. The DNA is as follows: TGTGCCAGCAGCGTCCCGTTAGCGGGGGGACCGAACACCGGGGAGCTGTTTTTT. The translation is CASSVPLAGGPNTGELFF.